A selection of T cell receptor beta chains follows, all from one sample in a study of T cells in Graves' hyperthyroidism and ophthalmopathy. TCRdb passed the multiplex PCR reads through MiXCR, listing each CDR3 protein once. Of roughly 640,000 distinct CDR3 sequences listed, roughly a sixth are singletons. The sequenced sample consisted of blood. Receptors were obtained from a woman between 40 and 50 years old with Graves' ophthalmopathy. Each CDR3 is given without its conserved first and last residue.

TRBJ1-4 TRBV5-1 ASSPWTDNEKLF
TRBJ2-7 TRBV19 AGLTGGAYEQY
TRBJ1-4 TRBV5-1 ASSPQPGQGNEKLF
TRBJ1-2 TRBV20-1 SASIIEAGRKSGYT
TRBJ2-1 TRBV2 ASSQGQGYNEQF
TRBJ2-1 TRBV3-1 ASSRRTGDNEQF
TRBJ1-5 TRBV20-1 SARDARTDSNQPQH
TRBJ1-1 TRBV6-1 ASSEAGANTEAF
TRBJ2-1 TRBV7-2 ASSLGGLGSYNEQF
TRBJ2-5 TRBV20-1 SATNTGGDQETQY
TRBJ2-1 TRBV11-1 ASTTTGTSGRAGNEQF
TRBJ1-5 TRBV19 ASSLNLSERPQH
TRBJ1-6 TRBV5-1 ASSSSTETNSPLH
TRBJ1-1 TRBV19 ASSGSGNTEAF
TRBJ2-3 TRBV5-6 ASSLQNVLADTQY
TRBJ2-1 TRBV5-1 ASSLGASGAYNEQF
TRBJ1-5 TRBV20-1 SASRGDQPQH
TRBJ2-2 TRBV30 AGTSGTGELF
TRBJ2-4 TRBV6-1 ASSEVGQGDDIQY
TRBJ1-3 TRBV3-1 ASSQDASGNTIY
TRBJ2-7 TRBV5-8 ASSHGGRNYEQY
TRBJ1-5 TRBV29-1 SVPSQVILYSNQPQH
TRBJ2-3 TRBV15 ATSRDLGDTQY
TRBJ2-4 TRBV12-3/TRBV12-4 ASSFNSERNIQY
TRBJ2-3 TRBV7-9 ASSPASSDSDTQY
TRBJ1-6 TRBV6-1 ASSLQGGDNSPLH
TRBJ2-1 TRBV10-3 AISESTLAGGHEQF
TRBJ2-5 TRBV18 ASSPNKTEYQETQY
TRBJ1-4 TRBV28 ASSAPDRENLF
TRBJ2-7 TRBV3-1 ASSLLTSGRAGEQY
TRBJ2-3 TRBV5-1 ASGHYGTDTQY
TRBJ1-1 TRBV29-1 SVGRGDSMSEAF
TRBJ1-6 TRBV3-1 ASSASGGLPLH
TRBJ2-5 TRBV18 ASSPLKEAQGTQY
TRBJ2-3 TRBV6-1 ASAGTGVTDTQY
TRBJ2-7 TRBV10-3 AISVVGLAGGGPYEQY
TRBJ1-2 TRBV20-1 SARDPGEAYGYT
TRBJ2-3 TRBV12-3/TRBV12-4 ASSLWGTGLDTQY
TRBJ2-2 TRBV4-1 ASSHRQGPGELF
TRBJ1-1 TRBV28 ASSNQGSPNTEAF
TRBJ2-7 TRBV7-6 ASSLAAGVSPEQY
TRBJ2-1 TRBV6-5 ASSYAPDRGGEQF
TRBJ2-2 TRBV15 ATSRDLGGELF
TRBJ2-1 TRBV6-2/TRBV6-3 ASRRTSGRWGNEQF
TRBJ2-1 TRBV30 AWSAEGLDEQF
TRBJ1-1 TRBV7-9 ASSPVGIEAF